The 16 T cell receptor beta chains below come from one sample, sequenced in a study of T cell changes during pregnancy in multiple sclerosis (dated by TCRdb to between 2019 and 2020). Library preparation used the immunoSEQ multiplex PCR assay. TCRdb provides this immuneACCESS table in a form limited to in-frame rearrangements. Some clones are lacking; in checked studies, under half of them reflect an unresolved V gene, and why the rest are absent is not known. The sample records fewer than 150,000 clones, 90% to 98% of which are singletons. 0.44% of the sample rests with the top ten. The input for sequencing was peripheral blood, taken after pregnancy. The source of these receptors is a female donor with multiple sclerosis, enrolled in a pregnancy study.

The rearrangement uses TRBV6-1 and TRBJ2-7; 8 nucleotides agree with TRBD1. J lost 5 bases, V lost 6 bases, and 9 bases had no gene match. Germline V gene lookup returns CDR1 MNHNS and CDR2 SASEGT. This CDR3 has 14 amino acids. The CDR3 DNA follows: TGTGCCAGCAGGGGACAGGCAGACCTCCACGAGCAGTACTTC. Protein: CASRGQADLHEQYF.

The V gene is TRBV2, the J gene TRBJ1-2; D is possibly TRBD1 (5 bases). Trimming pared 8 bases from V and 4 bases from J, leaving 14 bases between. In germline, CDR1 is SNHLY, CDR2 FYNNEI. The CDR3 is made up of 13 amino acids. Here the CDR3 reads CASWGGALYGYTF. The CDR3 region has the DNA TGTGCCAGCTGGGGAGGGGCCCTCTATGGCTACACCTTC.

The chain joins TRBV5-1 to TRBJ2-7; D ambiguous. The CDR3 length is 13 residues. V was shortened by 1 base and J by 0 bases, with 5 bases between the two germline ends. Per the germline V gene, CDR1 is SGHRS and CDR2 is YFSETQ. CDR3 in amino acids: CASSLSVSYEQYF. In DNA, the CDR3 is TGCGCCAGCAGCTTGTCAGTCTCCTACGAGCAGTACTTC.

The chain links TRBV27 to TRBJ1-2, with unresolved D. V was shortened by 3 bases and J by 2 bases, with 10 bases between the two germline ends. Per the germline V gene, CDR1 is MNHEY and CDR2 is SMNVEV (reference sequence). The CDR3 is 14 residues long. DNA for the CDR3: TGTGCCAGCAGTTTCGGAGGACCCAACTATGGCTACACCTTC. Its translation is CASSFGGPNYGYTF.

The chain employs TRBV2 and TRBJ2-1, with 7 positions matching TRBD2. Unmatched junction bases numbered 8, after V lost 8 bases and J lost 7 bases. Germline lookup yields CDR1 SNHLY and CDR2 FYNNEI. The CDR3 extends over 13 amino acids. The CDR3 DNA is TGTGCCAGCGAGAGGGGACTAATAAATGAGCAGTTCTTC. This translates into CASERGLINEQFF. Full variable domain (missing parts from reference TRBV2 and TRBJ2-1): EPEVTQTPSHQVTQMGQEVILRCVPISNHLYFYWYRQILGQKVEFLVSFYNNEISEKSEIFDDQFSVERPDGSNFTLKIRSTKLEDSAMYFCASERGLINEQFFGPGTRLTVL.

The chain couples TRBV5-4 to TRBJ1-2; TRBD1 agrees at 9 bases. This CDR3 has 12 residues. Trimming removed 3 bases from V and 7 bases from J; junction bases left unmatched: 1. Germline CDR1 SGHNT, CDR2 YYREEE (reference sequence). CDR3 bases: TGTGCCAGCAGCTGGGACAGGGTTGGCTACACCTTC. Its protein product is CASSWDRVGYTF.

The chain is built from TRBV6-5 and TRBJ1-5; D gene unclear. From germline, CDR1 is MNHEY and CDR2 SVGAGI. V was cut by 2 bases and J by 7 bases, with 9 bases left in between. The CDR3 covers 13 residues. The CDR3, as DNA: TGTGCCAGCAGTTACGGCCCGGGACAGCCCCAGCATTTT. Translated: CASSYGPGQPQHF.

The chain links TRBV14 to TRBJ2-7, with D perhaps TRBD1 (5 bases). Between the trimmed V and J ends, which lost 0 bases and 1 base, there was a span of 7 bases. CDR3 length: 14 residues. Per germline, CDR1 SGHDN and CDR2 FVKESK. The CDR3: CASSQDPGSYEQYF. DNA of the CDR3: TGTGCCAGCAGCCAAGACCCAGGGTCCTACGAGCAGTACTTC.

The rearrangement uses TRBV11-2 and TRBJ1-4, with 7 nucleotides matching TRBD1. Germline-derived CDR1 and CDR2 are SGHAT and FQNNGV. Trimming removed 5 bases from V and 10 bases from J; junction bases left unmatched: 7. The CDR3 totals 13 residues. The DNA for the CDR3 is TGTGCCAGCAGCAGGACAGGTTTGAGAAAACTGTTTTTT. Translating it yields CASSRTGLRKLFF.

V gene TRBV6-6 combines with J gene TRBJ2-3; 10 positions agree with TRBD2. V gave up 10 bases and J gave up 1 base; unmatched junction bases: 8. CDR3 length equals 15 residues. Germline CDR1 reads MNHNY; CDR2 reads SVGAGI (reference sequence). The CDR3 coding sequence is TGTGCCATTGGCCTCGGACTAGCGGGCACAGATACGCAGTATTTT. Its protein is CAIGLGLAGTDTQYF.

The chain has TRBV28 and TRBJ2-7; 9 positions match TRBD2. The CDR3 covers 16 residues. Germline CDR1 reads MDHEN; CDR2 reads SYDVKM. With V trimmed by 1 base and J by 5 bases, 9 bases remained unmatched. CDR3 region: CASSLSGTSTGHEQYF. The DNA of the CDR3 is TGTGCCAGCAGTTTATCCGGGACTAGCACAGGGCACGAGCAGTACTTC.

This sequence joins TRBV29-1 and TRBJ2-7, with D maybe TRBD1 (5 bases). Trimming removed 8 bases from V and 2 bases from J, with 13 bases in between. Germline assignment: CDR1 SQVTM and CDR2 ANQGSEA. The CDR3 has 12 amino acids. CDR3 region: CSSRTDTYEQYF. CDR3 DNA: TGCAGCTCCAGGACGGACACCTACGAGCAGTACTTC.

In the case of this clone: The sample has other DNA sequences that encode this CDR3 too. This chain connects TRBV9 to TRBJ2-1; 7 nucleotides line up with TRBD1. The V segment lost 0 bases and the J segment 0 bases; nucleotides outside the gene matches: 3. There are 16 residues in the CDR3. Germline CDR1 reads SGDLS; CDR2 reads YYNGEE. This CDR3 reads CASSVGPGGSYNEQFF. The CDR3 DNA reads as TGTGCCAGCAGCGTAGGGCCAGGGGGCTCCTACAATGAGCAGTTCTTC.

The V gene is TRBV11-2, the J gene TRBJ2-7; maybe TRBD2 (5 bases). Deletions cut 4 bases from V and 0 bases from J, with 13 bases between. Germline CDR1 SGHAT, CDR2 FQNNGV. This CDR3 region has 15 residues. CDR3 bases: TGTGCCAGCAGCTGGATGGCGGGTAGCTCCTACGAGCAGTACTTC. The encoded protein is CASSWMAGSSYEQYF. Drawing the rest from reference TRBV11-2 and TRBJ2-7, the complete variable domain is EAGVAQSPRYKIIEKRQSVAFWCNPISGHATLYWYQQILGQGPKLLIQFQNNGVVDDSQLPKDRFSAERLKGVDSTLKIQPAKLEDSAVYLCASSWMAGSSYEQYFGPGTRLTVT.

This chain connects TRBV7-8 to TRBJ2-1; 9 nucleotides align to TRBD2. Germline CDR1 is SGHVS and CDR2 is FQNEAQ. Germline trimming cut 0 bases from V and 3 bases from J; bases unmatched to any gene: 6. This CDR3 comprises 17 residues. CDR3 nucleotide sequence: TGTGCCAGCAGCTTAGCGCTTGGCGGGGGGGGCTACAATGAGCAGTTCTTC. Translating gives CASSLALGGGGYNEQFF.

In this sample, this clone turned up once. V usage is TRBV2 and J usage is TRBJ2-7, with 7 positions matching TRBD1. V lost 6 bases and J lost 7; bases outside the gene matches: 9. This CDR3 region has 13 residues. Germline CDR1 reads SNHLY; CDR2 reads FYNNEI. In DNA form, the CDR3 reads TGTGCCAGCAGGGCTGACAGGGCCGGGGAGCAGTACTTC. It specifies CASRADRAGEQYF.